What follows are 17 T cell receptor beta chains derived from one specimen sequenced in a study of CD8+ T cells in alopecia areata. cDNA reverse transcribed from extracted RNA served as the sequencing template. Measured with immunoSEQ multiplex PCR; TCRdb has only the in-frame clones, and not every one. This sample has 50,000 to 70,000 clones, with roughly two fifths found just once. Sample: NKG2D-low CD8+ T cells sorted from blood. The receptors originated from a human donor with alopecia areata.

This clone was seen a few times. CDR3 bases: TGCAGCGTTGAAATCGTGTACGGAGCTAACTATGGCTACACCTTC. Protein: CSVEIVYGANYGYTF. This chain links TRBV29-1 with TRBJ1-2; D call uncertain. Trimming shortened V by 2 bases and J by 0 bases, and 13 bases separated the two germline ends. Looked up from germline, CDR1 is SQVTM and CDR2 is ANQGSEA. The CDR3 covers 15 residues.

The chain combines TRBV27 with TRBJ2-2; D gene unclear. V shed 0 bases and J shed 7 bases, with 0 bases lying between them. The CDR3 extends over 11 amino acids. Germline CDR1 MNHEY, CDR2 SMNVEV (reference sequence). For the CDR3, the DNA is TGTGCCAGCAGTTTATCCGGGGAGCTGTTTTTT. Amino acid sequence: CASSLSGELFF.

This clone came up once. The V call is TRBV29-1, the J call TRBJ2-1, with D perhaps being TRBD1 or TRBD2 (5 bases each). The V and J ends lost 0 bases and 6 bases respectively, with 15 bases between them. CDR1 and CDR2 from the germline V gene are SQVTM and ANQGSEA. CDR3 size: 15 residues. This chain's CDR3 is CSVEDGTEALNEQFF. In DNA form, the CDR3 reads TGCAGCGTTGAAGATGGGACGGAGGCCCTCAATGAGCAGTTCTTC.

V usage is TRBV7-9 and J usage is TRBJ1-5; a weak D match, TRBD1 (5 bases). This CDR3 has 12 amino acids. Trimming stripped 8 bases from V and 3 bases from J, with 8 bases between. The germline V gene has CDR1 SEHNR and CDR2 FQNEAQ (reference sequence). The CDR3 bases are TGTGCCAGCGAGGGGTACAATCAGCCCCAGCATTTT. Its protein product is CASEGYNQPQHF.

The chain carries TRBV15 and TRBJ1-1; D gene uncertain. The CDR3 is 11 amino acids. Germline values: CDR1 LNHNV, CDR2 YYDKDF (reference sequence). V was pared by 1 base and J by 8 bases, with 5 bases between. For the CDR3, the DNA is TGTGCCACCAGCAGAGCCAGGGAAGCTTTCTTT. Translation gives CATSRAREAFF.

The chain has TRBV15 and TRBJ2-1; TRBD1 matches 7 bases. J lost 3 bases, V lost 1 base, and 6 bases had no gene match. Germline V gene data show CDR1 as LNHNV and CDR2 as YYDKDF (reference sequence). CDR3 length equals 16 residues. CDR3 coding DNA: TGTGCCACCAGCAGAGCCGGACAGGATTTCTACAATGAGCAGTTCTTC. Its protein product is CATSRAGQDFYNEQFF.

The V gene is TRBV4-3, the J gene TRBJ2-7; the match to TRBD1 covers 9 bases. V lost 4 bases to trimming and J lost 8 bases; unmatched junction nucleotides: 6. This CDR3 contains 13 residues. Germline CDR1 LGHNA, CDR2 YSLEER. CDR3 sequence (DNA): TGCGCCAGCAGCCCAAAGACAGGGGGAAAGCAGTACTTC. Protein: CASSPKTGGKQYF.

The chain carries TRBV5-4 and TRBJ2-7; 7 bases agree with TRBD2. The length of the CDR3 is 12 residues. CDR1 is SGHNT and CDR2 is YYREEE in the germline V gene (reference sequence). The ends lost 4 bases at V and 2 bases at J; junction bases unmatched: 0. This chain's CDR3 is CASSGGAYEQYF. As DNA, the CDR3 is TGTGCCAGCAGCGGGGGGGCCTACGAGCAGTACTTC.

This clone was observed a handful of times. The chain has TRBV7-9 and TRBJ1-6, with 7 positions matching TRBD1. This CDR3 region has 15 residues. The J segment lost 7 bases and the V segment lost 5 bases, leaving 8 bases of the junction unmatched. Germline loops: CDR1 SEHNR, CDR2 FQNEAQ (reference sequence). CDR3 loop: CASSALTGANSPLHF. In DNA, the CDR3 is TGTGCCAGCAGCGCCTTAACAGGGGCGAATTCACCCCTCCACTTT. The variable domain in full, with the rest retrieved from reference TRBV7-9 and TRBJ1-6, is DTGVSQNPRHKITKRGQNVTFRCDPISEHNRLYWYRQTLGQGPEFLTYFQNEAQLEKSRLLSDRFSAERPKGSFSTLEIQRTEQGDSAMYLCASSALTGANSPLHFGNGTRLTVT.

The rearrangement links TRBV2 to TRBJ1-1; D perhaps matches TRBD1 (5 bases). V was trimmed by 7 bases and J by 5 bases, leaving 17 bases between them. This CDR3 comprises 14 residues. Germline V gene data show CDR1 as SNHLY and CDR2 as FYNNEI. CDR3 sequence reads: CASTIIPGRTEAFF. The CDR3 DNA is TGTGCCAGCACCATTATACCGGGGCGGACTGAAGCTTTCTTT.

The CDR3: CASSLEAGGSYEQYF. CDR3 nucleotide sequence: TGCGCCAGCAGCTTGGAGGCAGGGGGCTCCTACGAGCAGTACTTC. The genes are TRBV5-1 and TRBJ2-7, with 7 bases that match TRBD1. The CDR3 runs to 15 residues. Germline assignment: CDR1 SGHRS and CDR2 YFSETQ. V dropped 0 bases and J dropped 0; count of bases not matched to a gene: 3.

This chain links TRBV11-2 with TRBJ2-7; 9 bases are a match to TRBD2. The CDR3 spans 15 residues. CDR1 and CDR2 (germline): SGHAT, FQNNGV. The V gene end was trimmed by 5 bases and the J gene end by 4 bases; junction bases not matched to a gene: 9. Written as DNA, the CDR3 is TGTGCCAGCAGCATTCGTAGCGGGGGTTTATACGAGCAGTACTTC. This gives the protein CASSIRSGGLYEQYF.

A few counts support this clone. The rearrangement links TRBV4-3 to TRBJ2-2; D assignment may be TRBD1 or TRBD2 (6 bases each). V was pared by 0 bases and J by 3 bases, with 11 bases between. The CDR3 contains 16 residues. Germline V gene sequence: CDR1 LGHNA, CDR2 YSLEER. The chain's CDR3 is CASSQDLRGDTGELFF. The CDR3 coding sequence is TGCGCCAGCAGCCAAGATCTAAGGGGGGACACCGGGGAGCTGTTTTTT.

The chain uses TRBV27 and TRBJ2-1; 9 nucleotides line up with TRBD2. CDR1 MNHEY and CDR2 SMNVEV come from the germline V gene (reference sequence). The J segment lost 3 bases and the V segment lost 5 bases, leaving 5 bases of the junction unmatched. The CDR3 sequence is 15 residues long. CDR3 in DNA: TGTGCCAGCAGTAATAGCGGGGGCCTCTACAATGAGCAGTTCTTC. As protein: CASSNSGGLYNEQFF.

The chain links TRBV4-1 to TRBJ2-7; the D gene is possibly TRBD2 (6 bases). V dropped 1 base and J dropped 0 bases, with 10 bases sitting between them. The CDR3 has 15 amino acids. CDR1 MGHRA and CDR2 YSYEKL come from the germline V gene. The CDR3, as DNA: TGCGCCAGCAGCCAAGCGGGGGTTTCCTCCTACGAGCAGTACTTC. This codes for CASSQAGVSSYEQYF.

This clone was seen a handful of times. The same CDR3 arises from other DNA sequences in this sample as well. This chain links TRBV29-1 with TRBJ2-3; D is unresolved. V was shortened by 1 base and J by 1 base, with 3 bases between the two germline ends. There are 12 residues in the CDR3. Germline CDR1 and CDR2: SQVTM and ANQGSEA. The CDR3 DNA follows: TGCAGCGTTGAAGGGGGCACAGATACGCAGTATTTT. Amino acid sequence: CSVEGGTDTQYF.

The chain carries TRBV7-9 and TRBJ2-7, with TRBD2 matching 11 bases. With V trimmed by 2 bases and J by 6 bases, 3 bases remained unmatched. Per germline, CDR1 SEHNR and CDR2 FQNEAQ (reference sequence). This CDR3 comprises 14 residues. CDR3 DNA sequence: TGTGCCAGCAGCTTAAGTCTAGCGGGGGGCGAGCAGTACTTC. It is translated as CASSLSLAGGEQYF.